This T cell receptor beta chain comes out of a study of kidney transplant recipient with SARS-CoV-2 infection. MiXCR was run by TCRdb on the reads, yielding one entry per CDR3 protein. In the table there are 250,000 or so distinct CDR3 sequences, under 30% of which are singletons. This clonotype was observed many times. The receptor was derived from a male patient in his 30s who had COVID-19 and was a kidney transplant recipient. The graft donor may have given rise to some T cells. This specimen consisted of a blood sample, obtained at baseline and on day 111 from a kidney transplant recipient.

The CDR3 DNA is TGTGCCAGCAGCCAACGGGGTAGCGGGGCTTCTAATGAGCAGTTCTTC. It translates to CASSQRGSGASNEQFF. This chain connects TRBV3-1 to TRBJ2-1; 8 nucleotides line up with TRBD2. There are 16 residues in the CDR3. V was pared by 2 bases and J by 7 bases, with 10 bases of the junction left unmatched. Germline values: CDR1 LGHDT, CDR2 YNNKEL (reference sequence).